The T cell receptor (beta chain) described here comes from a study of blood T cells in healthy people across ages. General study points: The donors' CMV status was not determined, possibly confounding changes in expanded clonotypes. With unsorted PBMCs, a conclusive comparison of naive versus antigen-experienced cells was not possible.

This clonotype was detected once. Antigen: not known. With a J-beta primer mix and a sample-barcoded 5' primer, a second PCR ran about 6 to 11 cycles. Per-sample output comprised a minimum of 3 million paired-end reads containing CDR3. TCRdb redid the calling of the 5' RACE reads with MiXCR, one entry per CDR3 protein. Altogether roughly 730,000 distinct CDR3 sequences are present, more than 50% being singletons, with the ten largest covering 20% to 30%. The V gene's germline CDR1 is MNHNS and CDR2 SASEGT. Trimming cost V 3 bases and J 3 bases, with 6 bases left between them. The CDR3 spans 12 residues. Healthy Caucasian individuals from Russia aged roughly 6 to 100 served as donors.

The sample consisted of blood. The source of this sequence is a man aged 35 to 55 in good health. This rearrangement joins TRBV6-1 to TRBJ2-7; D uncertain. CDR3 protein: CASSDWDYEQYF. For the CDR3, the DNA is TGTGCCAGCAGTGACTGGGACTACGAGCAGTACTTC.